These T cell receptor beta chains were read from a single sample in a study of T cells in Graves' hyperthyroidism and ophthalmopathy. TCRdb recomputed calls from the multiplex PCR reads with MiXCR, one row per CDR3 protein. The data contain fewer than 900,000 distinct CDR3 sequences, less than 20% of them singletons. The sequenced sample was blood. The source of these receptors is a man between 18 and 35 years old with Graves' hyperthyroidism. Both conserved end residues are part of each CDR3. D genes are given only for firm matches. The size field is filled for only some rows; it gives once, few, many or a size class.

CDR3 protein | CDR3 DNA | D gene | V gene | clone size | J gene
CASSQDRTWASPLHF | TGTGCCAGCAGCCAAGACAGGACTTGGGCTTCACCCCTCCACTTT | NA | TRBV4-2 | NA | TRBJ1-6
CATAGGGETQYF | TGTGCCACCGCCGGGGGAGGAGAGACCCAGTACTTC | NA | TRBV10-3 | NA | TRBJ2-5
CASGNRQGAVQETQYF | TGTGCCAGCGGCAACCGACAGGGGGCTGTCCAAGAGACCCAGTACTTC | TRBD1 | TRBV7-9 | many | TRBJ2-5
CASSQTDRGSYEQYF | TGCGCCAGCAGCCAAACTGACAGGGGGAGCTACGAGCAGTACTTC | TRBD1 | TRBV4-1 | NA | TRBJ2-7
CASSTRTTGSADTQYF | TGTGCCAGCAGCACTCGCACCACAGGGTCCGCAGATACGCAGTATTTT | NA | TRBV11-2 | many | TRBJ2-3
CATSDFKRPYERYF | TGTGCCACCAGTGATTTTAAGCGCCCCTACGAGCGGTACTTC | NA | TRBV24-1 | NA | TRBJ2-7
CASSRDTDFTDTQYF | TGCGCCAGCAGCCGGGACACAGATTTCACAGATACGCAGTATTTT | NA | TRBV4-1 | few | TRBJ2-3
CASSYRGEVGNQPQHF | TGTGCCAGCAGTTACAGGGGGGAGGTAGGCAATCAGCCCCAGCATTTT | NA | TRBV6-2/TRBV6-3 | NA | TRBJ1-5
CASDRGLQETQYF | TGTGCCAGCGATAGGGGGCTCCAAGAGACCCAGTACTTC | TRBD1 | TRBV6-1 | once | TRBJ2-5
CASSFQWEGLGYEQFF | TGTGCCAGCAGTTTTCAGTGGGAGGGCCTCGGCTATGAGCAGTTCTTC | TRBD2 | TRBV12-3/TRBV12-4 | many | TRBJ2-1
CASSSYVAGGYEQYF | TGTGCCAGCAGCTCGTATGTAGCGGGGGGGTACGAGCAGTACTTC | TRBD2 | TRBV11-2 | many | TRBJ2-7
CASSLQGAVETQYF | TGTGCCAGCAGCTTGCAGGGGGCAGTGGAGACCCAGTACTTC | TRBD1 | TRBV28 | many | TRBJ2-5
CASSRGGGAGETQYF | TGTGCCAGCAGCCGGGGTGGGGGAGCCGGAGAGACCCAGTACTTC | NA | TRBV2 | many | TRBJ2-5
CASSLGPLAGGPGELFF | TGTGCCAGCAGTTTAGGACCGCTAGCGGGAGGGCCCGGGGAGCTGTTTTTT | TRBD2 | TRBV12-3/TRBV12-4 | NA | TRBJ2-2
CSARDLGTGNSPLHF | TGCAGTGCTAGAGATCTGGGGACAGGGAATTCACCCCTCCACTTT | TRBD1 | TRBV20-1 | NA | TRBJ1-6
CASGYNSPLHF | TGTGCCAGCGGCTATAATTCACCCCTCCACTTT | NA | TRBV27 | NA | TRBJ1-6
CASSPTSGIFNEQFF | TGTGCCAGCAGCCCAACTAGCGGGATATTCAATGAGCAGTTCTTC | TRBD2 | TRBV3-1 | many | TRBJ2-1
CASSFTGSPPYEQYF | TGTGCCAGCAGCTTTACGGGAAGTCCCCCCTACGAGCAGTACTTC | NA | TRBV7-8 | NA | TRBJ2-7
CSARDWAGGETQYF | TGCAGTGCTAGAGATTGGGCAGGCGGAGAGACCCAGTACTTC | NA | TRBV20-1 | NA | TRBJ2-5
CASSQEGIGQGGTGELFF | TGTGCCAGCAGCCAAGAAGGAATAGGACAGGGGGGGACCGGGGAGCTGTTTTTT | TRBD1 | TRBV14 | few | TRBJ2-2
CASSPGTVTYEQYF | TGTGCCAGCAGTCCCGGGACAGTAACCTACGAGCAGTACTTC | TRBD1 | TRBV28 | many | TRBJ2-7
CASSLGTGGSYEQYF | TGTGCCAGCAGTTTAGGGACAGGGGGGTCCTACGAGCAGTACTTC | TRBD1 | TRBV28 | many | TRBJ2-7
CASSYSPPQPQHF | TGTGCCAGCAGTTACTCCCCACCACAGCCCCAGCATTTT | NA | TRBV6-2/TRBV6-3 | NA | TRBJ1-5
CASSLSSEGYYEQYF | TGTGCCAGCAGCTTATCATCGGAAGGGTACTACGAGCAGTACTTC | NA | TRBV11-2 | few | TRBJ2-7
CATSDRGIAYNEQFF | TGTGCCACCAGTGATAGGGGGATCGCCTACAATGAGCAGTTCTTC | NA | TRBV24-1 | few | TRBJ2-1
CASSLDGTMKDTQYF | TGTGCCAGCAGCTTAGATGGGACTATGAAAGATACGCAGTATTTT | TRBD2 | TRBV7-2 | few | TRBJ2-3
CASSPGLTNGYTF | TGTGCCAGCAGTCCGGGACTTACGAATGGCTACACCTTC | NA | TRBV2 | many | TRBJ1-2
CASSQDPLTGHGSHEQYF | TGCGCCAGCAGCCAAGATCCTCTTACGGGACACGGGTCTCACGAGCAGTACTTC | NA | TRBV4-1 | NA | TRBJ2-7